These 26 T cell receptor beta chains originate from one sample sequenced in a study of beta chain features in type 1 diabetes. Study-wide results and limits: Moderate but significant shortening of TCRB CDR3s was recorded in all four CD4+ subsets from Type 1 diabetes patients.

Expressed TCRB transcripts were sequenced after all isolated RNA was converted to cDNA. This table comes from immunoSEQ multiplex PCR, and its TCRdb copy is limited to in-frame clones, with some not included. This sample carries about 300,000 clones, about 14% of them seen once, and the ten largest clones take roughly 0.015%. No antigen has been assigned to these receptors. The sequenced sample was naive CD4+ T cells from blood. These receptors originate from a woman between 18 and 29 years old with type 1 diabetes.

V usage is TRBV10-1 and J usage is TRBJ2-1, with D perhaps TRBD2 (5 bases). Germline CDR1 WNHNN, CDR2 SYGVQD (reference sequence). V was shortened by 2 bases and J by 5 bases, with 13 bases between the two germline ends. This CDR3 spans 15 amino acids. The CDR3, as DNA: TGCGCCAGCAGTGAGCCGGGGTTGGGAAACAATGAGCAGTTCTTC. It codes for CASSEPGLGNNEQFF.

This clone was detected only a few times. The V call is TRBV27, the J call TRBJ2-7, with TRBD2 matching over 9 bases. Germline assignment: CDR1 MNHEY and CDR2 SMNVEV (reference sequence). Germline trimming cut 2 bases from V and 3 bases from J; bases unmatched to any gene: 5. The CDR3 sequence is 15 residues long. The CDR3 nucleotides read TGTGCCAGCAGTTTAAGGGCTAGCGGGATCTACGAGCAGTACTTC. Its protein product is CASSLRASGIYEQYF.

This clone came up a few times. This chain joins TRBV7-2 and TRBJ2-7; 9 bases align to TRBD2. Germline trimming cut 5 bases from V and 11 bases from J; bases unmatched to any gene: 7. The V gene's germline CDR1 is SGHTA and CDR2 FQGNSA. The CDR3 runs 12 residues. The CDR3 nucleotides are TGTGCCAGCAGCACCGGTAGCGGGAGCGAGTACTTC. This encodes CASSTGSGSEYF.

This rearrangement joins TRBV2 to TRBJ2-1; 12 bases are a match to TRBD2. Trimming took 4 bases from V and 7 from J; bases not matched to a gene: 5. Germline V gives CDR1 SNHLY, CDR2 FYNNEI. The CDR3 totals 15 residues. CDR3 region: CASSAGLAGPNEQFF. In DNA form, the CDR3 reads TGTGCCAGCAGTGCGGGACTAGCGGGCCCGAATGAGCAGTTCTTC.

The chain links TRBV30 to TRBJ1-1; 9 bases agree with TRBD1. Germline V gene sequence: CDR1 GTSNPN, CDR2 SVGIG (reference sequence). This CDR3 has 17 residues. J was trimmed by 0 bases and V by 3 bases; bases with no gene match: 11. In nucleotides, the CDR3 is TGTGCCTGGAGCCAACAGGGGGCATTGTTAATGAACACTGAAGCTTTCTTT. This codes for CAWSQQGALLMNTEAFF. The full variable domain, with the rest looked up from reference TRBV30 and TRBJ1-1, is SQTIHQWPATLVQPVGSPLSLECTVEGTSNPNLYWYRQAAGRGLQLLFYSVGIGQISSEVPQNLSASRPQDRQFILSSKKLLLSDSGFYLCAWSQQGALLMNTEAFFGQGTRLTVV.

In this sample, this clone turned up a few times. The rearrangement joins TRBV28 to TRBJ1-5; D call uncertain. CDR3 length: 16 amino acids. V lost 5 bases and J lost 6, with 20 bases in between. In germline, CDR1 is MDHEN, CDR2 SYDVKM. For the CDR3, the DNA is TGTGCCAGCAGTAACCCGGGGTTGGCCGAAGGTCAGCCCCAGCATTTT. It translates to CASSNPGLAEGQPQHF.

This chain links TRBV9 with TRBJ2-1; 13 nucleotides match TRBD2. V lost 4 bases to trimming and J lost 5 bases; unmatched junction nucleotides: 12. This CDR3 is 18 amino acids long. CDR1 is SGDLS and CDR2 is YYNGEE in the germline V gene. The CDR3 spells CASSIRRGTSGDDNEQFF. The CDR3 nucleotides are TGTGCCAGCAGCATTCGAAGGGGGACTAGCGGGGACGACAATGAGCAGTTCTTC.

The chain joins TRBV4-3 to TRBJ2-1, with 7 positions matching TRBD2. This CDR3 has 15 amino acids. Germline V gene lookup returns CDR1 LGHNA and CDR2 YSLEER. The junction had 6 bases not matched to a gene; V was cut back by 0 bases and J by 7 bases. Here the CDR3 reads CASSQEAMGGNEQFF. The CDR3 DNA is TGCGCCAGCAGCCAAGAGGCGATGGGGGGGAATGAGCAGTTCTTC.

This clone was counted a few times. The CDR3 region has the DNA TGTGCCAGCAGCCCACCCGTCCGCGGGAGGGCGAATGAGCAGTTCTTC. It codes for CASSPPVRGRANEQFF. This chain connects TRBV7-9 to TRBJ2-1; 9 bases fit TRBD2. V trimming: 5 bases; J trimming: 7 bases; junction bases outside the gene matches: 12. This CDR3 is 16 amino acids long. Germline V lookup: CDR1 SEHNR, CDR2 FQNEAQ (reference sequence).

The chain couples TRBV18 to TRBJ1-4; no reliable D call. CDR3 size: 18 residues. Germline V gene sequence: CDR1 KGHSH, CDR2 LQKENI. Trimming removed 3 bases from V and 7 bases from J, with 24 bases in between. The chain's CDR3 is CASSPRGMTLSMGEKLFF. DNA of the CDR3: TGTGCCAGCTCACCCAGAGGGATGACTCTCTCCATGGGTGAAAAACTGTTTTTT.

This clone was seen a few times. The V gene is TRBV5-4, the J gene TRBJ1-2; D remains ambiguous. From germline, CDR1 is SGHNT and CDR2 YYREEE (reference sequence). This CDR3 comprises 14 residues. V shed 0 bases and J shed 7 bases, with 13 bases lying between them. As DNA, the CDR3 is TGTGCCAGCAGCTTGGATGGCGGGGATGCTGGCTACACCTTC. This encodes CASSLDGGDAGYTF.

The chain combines TRBV6-6 with TRBJ2-5; D gene uncertain. Looked up from germline, CDR1 is MNHNY and CDR2 is SVGAGI (reference sequence). Trimming left V 2 bases short and J 0 bases short, with 7 bases between. The CDR3 spans 14 residues. The CDR3 DNA follows: TGTGCCAGCAGTTACGTAATGTACCAAGAGACCCAGTACTTC. This encodes CASSYVMYQETQYF.

Details on this clone: One junction end disagrees with the germline gene, perhaps due to a read error. The chain combines TRBV18 with TRBJ1-1; TRBD1 is a possible D gene (5 bases). Germline loops: CDR1 KGHSH, CDR2 LQKENI. The CDR3 runs to 12 residues. The CDR3 is CASSLDSDETFF. In nucleotides, the CDR3 is TGTGCCAGCTCACTTGACAGCGATGAAACTTTCTTT.

This clone was picked up a small number of times. The rearrangement links TRBV7-2 to TRBJ2-1, with D possibly TRBD2 on 6 matching bases. The CDR3 extends over 14 amino acids. Trimming left V 5 bases short and J 8 bases short, with 16 bases between. Germline-derived CDR1 and CDR2 are SGHTA and FQGNSA. CDR3 coding DNA: TGTGCCAGCAGCCCCCTGGGGCGGGACTATGAGCAGTTCTTC. This translates into CASSPLGRDYEQFF.

DNA for the CDR3: TGTGCCAGCAGTGCCCTGGACACCTCCTACGAGCAGTACTTC. Its protein product is CASSALDTSYEQYF. V usage is TRBV9 and J usage is TRBJ2-7, with a tentative D call TRBD1 (5 bases). Trimming cost V 5 bases and J 0 bases, with 12 bases left between them. CDR3 length equals 14 residues. CDR1 is SGDLS and CDR2 is YYNGEE in the germline V gene. The full variable domain, with the rest looked up from reference TRBV9 and TRBJ2-7, is DSGVTQTPKHLITATGQRVTLRCSPRSGDLSVYWYQQSLDQGLQFLIQYYNGEERAKGNILERFSAQQFPDLHSELNLSSLELGDSALYFCASSALDTSYEQYFGPGTRLTVT.

This clone came up a few times. The rearrangement links TRBV4-1 to TRBJ2-3, with TRBD1 as a possible D gene (7 bases). Germline CDR1 is MGHRA and CDR2 is YSYEKL. The CDR3 spans 13 residues. With 4 bases removed from V and 5 bases from J, the gap between germline ends came to 10 bases. CDR3 bases: TGCGCCAGCAGCCTCAGGGGGGAAGATACGCAGTATTTT. The encoded protein is CASSLRGEDTQYF.

This clone was found a few times. The chain combines TRBV20-1 with TRBJ2-3; D not resolved. Germline CDR1 reads DFQATT; CDR2 reads SNEGSKA (reference sequence). The length of the CDR3 is 11 residues. Trimming shortened V by 0 bases and J by 6 bases, and 4 bases separated the two germline ends. For the CDR3, the DNA is TGCAGTGCTAGAGATCTGGATACGCAGTATTTT. Protein: CSARDLDTQYF.

V is TRBV19 and J is TRBJ2-1, with D perhaps matching TRBD1 (5 bases). V lost 7 bases and J lost 4, with 14 bases in between. The CDR3 contains 14 residues. Germline CDR1 reads LNHDA; CDR2 reads SQIVND (reference sequence). The DNA for the CDR3 is TGTGCCAGTACCCAAGGGGCGGCATACAATGAGCAGTTCTTC. Translating gives CASTQGAAYNEQFF.

The chain employs TRBV5-4 and TRBJ1-2, with unresolved D. The CDR3 is 13 amino acids. Trimming stripped 1 base from V and 7 bases from J, with 11 bases between. CDR1 and CDR2 (germline): SGHNT, YYREEE (reference sequence). CDR3 protein: CASSLSWQRGYTF. The CDR3 nucleotides read TGTGCCAGCAGCTTGAGTTGGCAGCGTGGCTACACCTTC. The full variable domain, in which reference TRBV5-4 and TRBJ1-2 provide the parts outside the CDR3, is ETGVTQSPTHLIKTRGQQVTLRCSSQSGHNTVSWYQQALGQGPQFIFQYYREEENGRGNFPPRFSGLQFPNYSSELNVNALELDDSALYLCASSLSWQRGYTFGSGTRLTVV.

This clone was found a few times. This chain joins TRBV7-9 and TRBJ2-6; the D is unclear. V was trimmed by 5 bases and J by 4 bases, leaving 6 bases between them. The CDR3 totals 13 residues. Germline V gives CDR1 SEHNR, CDR2 FQNEAQ (reference sequence). CDR3 region: CASSRLGANVLTF. The CDR3 DNA reads as TGTGCCAGCAGCCGACTGGGGGCCAACGTCCTGACTTTC.

J is TRBJ2-7 and V is TRBV9; a weak D match, TRBD1 (5 bases). This CDR3 has 16 residues. CDR1 is SGDLS and CDR2 is YYNGEE in the germline V gene. V was trimmed by 0 bases and J by 0 bases, leaving 13 bases between them. CDR3 sequence (DNA): TGTGCCAGCAGCGTAGCACCCTCGACAGTCTCCTACGAGCAGTACTTC. Translation: CASSVAPSTVSYEQYF. The complete variable domain, with remaining parts taken from reference TRBV9 and TRBJ2-7, reads DSGVTQTPKHLITATGQRVTLRCSPRSGDLSVYWYQQSLDQGLQFLIQYYNGEERAKGNILERFSAQQFPDLHSELNLSSLELGDSALYFCASSVAPSTVSYEQYFGPGTRLTVT.

The V gene is TRBV18, the J gene TRBJ2-1, with D maybe TRBD1 (5 bases). CDR1 KGHSH and CDR2 LQKENI come from the germline V gene. Trimming shortened V by 2 bases and J by 8 bases, and 13 bases separated the two germline ends. This CDR3 region has 14 residues. The CDR3 coding sequence is TGTGCCAGCTCACCAAACACCCAGGGTGATGAGCAGTTCTTC. Translation gives CASSPNTQGDEQFF.

The rearrangement uses TRBV9 and TRBJ2-5; tentative D call: TRBD2 (6 bases). This CDR3 region has 15 residues. Germline V CDR1 and CDR2: SGDLS, YYNGEE. Deletions cut 0 bases from V and 4 bases from J, with 13 bases between. DNA for the CDR3: TGTGCCAGCAGCGTAGCCCCCCTAGCGTCAGAGACCCAGTACTTC. The encoded protein is CASSVAPLASETQYF.

This clone was seen only a few times. The J gene is TRBJ1-1, the V gene TRBV29-1; D is ambiguous. Germline CDR1 and CDR2: SQVTM and ANQGSEA. The CDR3 consists of 13 residues. Trimming shortened V by 5 bases and J by 0 bases, and 10 bases separated the two germline ends. The CDR3 DNA reads TGCAGCGTTTTAGAGTTTTTGAACACTGAAGCTTTCTTT. It is translated as CSVLEFLNTEAFF.

This clone was observed a single time. Other DNA sequences from this sample encode an identical CDR3 as well. The chain is built from TRBV5-1 and TRBJ2-1, with 7 positions matching TRBD2. Germline V CDR1 and CDR2: SGHRS, YFSETQ. The V and J ends lost 4 bases and 0 bases, in that order; junction bases with no gene match: 4. The CDR3 sequence is 15 residues long. CDR3 bases: TGCGCCAGCAGCCTTACTAGCGACTCCTACAATGAGCAGTTCTTC. It is translated as CASSLTSDSYNEQFF.

V gene TRBV7-2 combines with J gene TRBJ2-4; tentative D call: TRBD2 (5 bases). V was cut by 3 bases and J by 0 bases, with 9 bases left in between. Germline assignment: CDR1 SGHTA and CDR2 FQGNSA. The CDR3 contains 15 residues. The CDR3 region is CASSFNGRAKNIQYF. The CDR3 DNA reads TGTGCCAGCAGCTTTAATGGGAGAGCCAAAAACATTCAGTACTTC.